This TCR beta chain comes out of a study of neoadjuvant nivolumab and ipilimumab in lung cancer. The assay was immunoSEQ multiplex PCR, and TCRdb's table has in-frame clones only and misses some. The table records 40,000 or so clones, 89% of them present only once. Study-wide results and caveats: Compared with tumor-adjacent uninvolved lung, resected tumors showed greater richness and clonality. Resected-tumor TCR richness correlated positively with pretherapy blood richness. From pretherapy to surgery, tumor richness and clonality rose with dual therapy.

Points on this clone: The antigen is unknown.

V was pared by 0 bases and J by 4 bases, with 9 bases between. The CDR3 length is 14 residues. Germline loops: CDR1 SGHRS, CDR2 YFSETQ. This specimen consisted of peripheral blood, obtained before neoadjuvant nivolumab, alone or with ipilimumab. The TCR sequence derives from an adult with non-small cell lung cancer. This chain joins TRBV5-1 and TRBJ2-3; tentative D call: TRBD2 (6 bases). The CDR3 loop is CASSLAGVADTQYF. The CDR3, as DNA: TGCGCCAGCAGCTTGGCGGGAGTGGCAGATACGCAGTATTTT.